This T cell receptor (beta chain) stems from a study of T-cell memory formation after mild COVID-19. One entry per CDR3 protein results from TCRdb running MiXCR on the 5' RACE reads. The sample consists of about 290,000 distinct CDR3 sequences, about 15% of them appearing once. This CDR3 has 13 residues. The V gene's germline CDR1 is LGHNA and CDR2 YSLEER. V gave up 3 bases and J gave up 4 bases, with 4 bases separating them. Study-wide findings and caveats: Cross-reactive memory seemingly joined, as some responding clones were found in pre-infection memory.

With respect to this clonotype: Its cognate antigen is unknown.

This receptor was identified in a man between 18 and 35 years old who had mild COVID-19 (a few samples of this study predate the infection). Cell type and time point are not known. Sequences were obtained from PBMCs or a T cell subset sorted from them (not recorded which). The chain recombines TRBV4-3 with TRBJ2-6; D gene ambiguous. In nucleotides, the CDR3 is TGCGCCAGCAGCCAGGAGGGGGCCAACGTCCTGACTTTC. It yields the protein CASSQEGANVLTF.